This T cell receptor beta chain was sequenced for a study of T cells in Graves' hyperthyroidism and ophthalmopathy. Looking at the study overall: Peripheral blood was taken when the disease was first diagnosed, before any treatment began.

The germline V gene encodes CDR1 LNHDA and CDR2 SQIVND (reference sequence). The V gene lost 3 bases and the J gene lost 6 bases, with 11 bases spanning the gap. There are 13 residues in the CDR3. TCR beta CDR3 region amplification was performed from RNA transcripts. The HTBI primer set was used in a first-round RT-PCR of the TCR CDR3. Via MiXCR, TCRdb re-called the multiplex PCR reads, giving one row per CDR3 protein. The repertoire consists of over 450,000 distinct CDR3 sequences, with around an eighth occurring once and the leading ten covering less than 20%. This rearrangement joins TRBV19 to TRBJ1-1, with D uncertain. Material for sequencing was blood. This TCR was recovered from a young woman with Graves' hyperthyroidism. The CDR3 protein is CASSMGDGAEAFF. CDR3 coding DNA: TGTGCCAGTAGTATGGGAGATGGGGCTGAAGCTTTCTTT.